The rows below give T cell receptor beta chains drawn from one sample of a study of blood T cell repertoires in COVID-19. Method: immunoSEQ multiplex PCR; TCRdb's copy keeps in-frame clones and lacks some. The data show about 48,000 clones, about 83% seen once. Sequenced material: peripheral blood. Receptors were obtained from a woman aged 55 to 70 with acute or convalescent COVID-19. The CDR3 runs from the conserved cysteine through the conserved F or W. Fields, in order: D gene, J gene, V gene, CDR3 protein. The D gene is left open where the match is weak.

NA | TRBJ1-2 | TRBV30 | CAWDDRRAYGYTF
NA | TRBJ2-7 | TRBV9 | CASSRLGDYEQYF
NA | TRBJ1-1 | TRBV11-3 | CASSLGRGPGDTEAFF
TRBD1 | TRBJ1-4 | TRBV10-3 | CAINQGADEKLFF
NA | TRBJ2-5 | TRBV6-2/TRBV6-3 | CASSQQETQYF
TRBD1 | TRBJ1-2 | TRBV5-1 | CASSLEPGQGSGGYTF
NA | TRBJ2-7 | TRBV11-3 | CASSLDRRESEQYF
TRBD2 | TRBJ2-1 | TRBV13 | CASSWGLAGGNEQFF
NA | TRBJ1-1 | TRBV18 | CASSLAGGALGGTEAFF
NA | TRBJ1-2 | TRBV27 | CASSLTLPSGTLNYGYTF
TRBD1 | TRBJ1-2 | TRBV5-1 | CASSLGTTGVGEGYTF
TRBD1 | TRBJ2-7 | TRBV5-4 | CASSPGTGRLGDEQYF
TRBD2 | TRBJ2-5 | TRBV5-1 | CASSSGLAGTWEAQYF
TRBD1 | TRBJ1-5 | TRBV6-2/TRBV6-3 | CASSGPGQPNQPQHF
TRBD1 | TRBJ2-1 | TRBV2 | CASSKDRVVPYNEQFF
NA | TRBJ1-5 | TRBV4-2 | CASSQDKGPPQHF
TRBD1 | TRBJ1-5 | TRBV19 | CASSRTGDLNQPQHF
TRBD2 | TRBJ2-5 | TRBV27 | CASSVETSGGLETQYF
NA | TRBJ2-7 | TRBV3-1/TRBV3-2 | CASSQDSNPREQYF
TRBD1 | TRBJ1-5 | TRBV6-6 | CASSYTGGASQPQHF
TRBD2 | TRBJ2-5 | TRBV5-4 | CASSSSGGFGETQYF
NA | TRBJ1-3 | TRBV10-3 | CAISEEDRISGNTIYF
TRBD2 | TRBJ2-3 | TRBV7-2 | CASSLVGGDTDTQYF
NA | TRBJ2-1 | TRBV6-5 | CASSYTGGNYNEQFF